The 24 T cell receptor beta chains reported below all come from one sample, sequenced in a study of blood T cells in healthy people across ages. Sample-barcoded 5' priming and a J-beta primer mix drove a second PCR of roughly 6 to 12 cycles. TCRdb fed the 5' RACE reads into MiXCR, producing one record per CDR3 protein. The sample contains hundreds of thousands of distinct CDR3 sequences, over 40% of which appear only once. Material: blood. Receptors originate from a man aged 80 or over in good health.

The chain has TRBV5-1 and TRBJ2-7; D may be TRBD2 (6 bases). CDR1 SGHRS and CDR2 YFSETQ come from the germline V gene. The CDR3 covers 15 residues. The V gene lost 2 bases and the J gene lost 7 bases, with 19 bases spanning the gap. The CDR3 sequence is CASSFGLSSYNEQYF. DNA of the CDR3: TGCGCCAGCAGCTTCGGACTAAGCTCCTACAATGAGCAGTACTTC.

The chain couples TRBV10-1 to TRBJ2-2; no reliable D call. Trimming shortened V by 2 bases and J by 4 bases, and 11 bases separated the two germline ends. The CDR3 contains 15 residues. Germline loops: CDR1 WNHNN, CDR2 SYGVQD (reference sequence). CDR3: CASSEVVPGTGELFF. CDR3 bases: TGCGCCAGCAGTGAGGTAGTGCCGGGCACCGGGGAGCTGTTTTTT.

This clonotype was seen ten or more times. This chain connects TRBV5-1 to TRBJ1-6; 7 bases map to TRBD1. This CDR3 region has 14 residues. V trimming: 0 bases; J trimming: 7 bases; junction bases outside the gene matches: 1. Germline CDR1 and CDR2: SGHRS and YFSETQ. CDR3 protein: CASSLAGQNSPLHF. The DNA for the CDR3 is TGCGCCAGCAGCTTGGCGGGACAGAATTCACCCCTCCACTTT.

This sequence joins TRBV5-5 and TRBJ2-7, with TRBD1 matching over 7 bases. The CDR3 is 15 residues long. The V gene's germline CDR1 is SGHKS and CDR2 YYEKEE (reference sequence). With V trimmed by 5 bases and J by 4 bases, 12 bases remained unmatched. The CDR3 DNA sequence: TGTGCCAGCAGTCCGACCTGGGGACAGACGTACGAGCAGTACTTC. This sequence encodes CASSPTWGQTYEQYF.

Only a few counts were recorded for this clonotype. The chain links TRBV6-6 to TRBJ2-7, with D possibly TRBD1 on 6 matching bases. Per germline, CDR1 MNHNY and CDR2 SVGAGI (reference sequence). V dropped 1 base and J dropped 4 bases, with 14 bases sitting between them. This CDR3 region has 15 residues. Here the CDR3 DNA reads TGTGCCAGCAGTTACTTGGCAGGGGTGGAGTACGAGCAGTACTTC. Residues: CASSYLAGVEYEQYF.

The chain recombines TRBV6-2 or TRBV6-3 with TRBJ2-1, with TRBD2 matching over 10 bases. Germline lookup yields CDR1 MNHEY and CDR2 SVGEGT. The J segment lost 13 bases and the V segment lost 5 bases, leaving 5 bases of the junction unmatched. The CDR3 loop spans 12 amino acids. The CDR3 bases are TGTGCCAGCAGTCAACTAGCGGGAAAACAGTTCTTC. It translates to CASSQLAGKQFF.

The DNA of the CDR3 is TGTGCCAGCACCGACGTTAGGACACGCAATGAGCAGTTCTTC. Translated: CASTDVRTRNEQFF. The rearrangement links TRBV11-2 to TRBJ2-1, with D possibly TRBD1 on 5 matching bases. Per germline, CDR1 SGHAT and CDR2 FQNNGV. With 7 bases removed from V and 6 bases from J, the gap between germline ends came to 16 bases. The CDR3 contains 14 residues. The whole variable domain, filled in from reference TRBV11-2 and TRBJ2-1, reads EAGVAQSPRYKIIEKRQSVAFWCNPISGHATLYWYQQILGQGPKLLIQFQNNGVVDDSQLPKDRFSAERLKGVDSTLKIQPAKLEDSAVYLCASTDVRTRNEQFFGPGTRLTVL.

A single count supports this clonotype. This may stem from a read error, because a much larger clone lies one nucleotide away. The CDR3 loop is CAGRHGQGSYEQYF. The DNA for the CDR3 is TGTGCCGGCAGACACGGACAGGGTTCCTACGAGCAGTACTTC. V usage is TRBV6-2 or TRBV6-3 and J usage is TRBJ2-7; 8 bases are a match to TRBD1. The CDR3 is 14 residues long. Germline values: CDR1 MNHEY, CDR2 SVGEGT.

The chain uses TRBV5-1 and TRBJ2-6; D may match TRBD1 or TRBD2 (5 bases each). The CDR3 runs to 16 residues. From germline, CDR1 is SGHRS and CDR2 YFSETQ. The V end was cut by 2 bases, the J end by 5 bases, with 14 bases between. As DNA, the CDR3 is TGCGCCAGCAGCTTCGCCGGGGCAGATAGGGCCAACGTCCTGACTTTC. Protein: CASSFAGADRANVLTF.

CDR3 bases: TGTGCCAGCAGGCGAGGGCTAGCGGGAAACAATGAGCAGTTCTTC. It codes for CASRRGLAGNNEQFF. This chain uses TRBV6-5 with TRBJ2-1, with TRBD2 identical over 9 bases. Losses at the gene ends were 6 bases for V and 5 bases for J; bases not matched to a gene: 8. CDR1 MNHEY and CDR2 SVGAGI come from the germline V gene. The CDR3 covers 15 residues.

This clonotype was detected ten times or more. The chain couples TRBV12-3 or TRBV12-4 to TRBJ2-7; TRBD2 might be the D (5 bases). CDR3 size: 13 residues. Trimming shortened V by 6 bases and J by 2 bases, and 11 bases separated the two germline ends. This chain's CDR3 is CASSLGLAYEQYF. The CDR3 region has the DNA TGTGCCAGCAGCCTCGGACTTGCCTACGAGCAGTACTTC.

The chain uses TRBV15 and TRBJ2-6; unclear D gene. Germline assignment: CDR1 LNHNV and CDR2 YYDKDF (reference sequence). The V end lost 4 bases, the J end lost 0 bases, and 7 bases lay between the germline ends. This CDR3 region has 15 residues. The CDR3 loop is CATSTEPSGANVLTF. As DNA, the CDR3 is TGTGCCACCAGCACCGAACCCTCTGGGGCCAACGTCCTGACTTTC.

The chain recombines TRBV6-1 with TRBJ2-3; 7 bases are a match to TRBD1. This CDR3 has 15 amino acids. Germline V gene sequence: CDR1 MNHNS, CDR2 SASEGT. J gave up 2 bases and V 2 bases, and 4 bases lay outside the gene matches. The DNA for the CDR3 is TGTGCCAGCAGTGAAACAGGGGCCCTCACAGATACGCAGTATTTT. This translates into CASSETGALTDTQYF.

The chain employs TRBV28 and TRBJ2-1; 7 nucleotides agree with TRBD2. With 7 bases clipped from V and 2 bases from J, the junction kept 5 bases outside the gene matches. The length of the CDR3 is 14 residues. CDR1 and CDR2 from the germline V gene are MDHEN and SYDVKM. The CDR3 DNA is TGTGCCAGCACCGGGGAGGGTGCCTACAATGAGCAGTTCTTC. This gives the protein CASTGEGAYNEQFF. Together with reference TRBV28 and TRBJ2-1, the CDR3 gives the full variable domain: DVKVTQSSRYLVKRTGEKVFLECVQDMDHENMFWYRQDPGLGLRLIYFSYDVKMKEKGDIPEGYSVSREKKERFSLILESASTNQTSMYLCASTGEGAYNEQFFGPGTRLTVL.

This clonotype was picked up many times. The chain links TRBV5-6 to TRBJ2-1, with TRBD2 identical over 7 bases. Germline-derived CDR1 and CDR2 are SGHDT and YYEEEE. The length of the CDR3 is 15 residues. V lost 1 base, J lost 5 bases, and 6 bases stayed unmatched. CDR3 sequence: CASSLPGGFHNEQFF. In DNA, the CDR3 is TGTGCCAGCAGCTTGCCCGGGGGGTTCCACAATGAGCAGTTCTTC.

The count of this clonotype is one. The CDR3 nucleotides read TGTGCCAGCACCCGGCAACCCGGGCATAATTCACCCCTCCACTTT. Translated, it gives CASTRQPGHNSPLHF. The rearrangement uses TRBV2 and TRBJ1-6; D unresolved. Germline CDR1 reads SNHLY; CDR2 reads FYNNEI. CDR3 size: 15 residues. V was clipped by 7 bases and J by 5 bases, with 15 bases between them.

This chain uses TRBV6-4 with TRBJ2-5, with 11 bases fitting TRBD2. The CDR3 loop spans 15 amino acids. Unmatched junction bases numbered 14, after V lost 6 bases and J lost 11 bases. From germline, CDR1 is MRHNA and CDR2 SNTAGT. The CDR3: CASSLGLAGYNEQYF. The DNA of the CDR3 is TGTGCCAGCAGCCTAGGACTAGCGGGTTACAATGAGCAGTACTTC.

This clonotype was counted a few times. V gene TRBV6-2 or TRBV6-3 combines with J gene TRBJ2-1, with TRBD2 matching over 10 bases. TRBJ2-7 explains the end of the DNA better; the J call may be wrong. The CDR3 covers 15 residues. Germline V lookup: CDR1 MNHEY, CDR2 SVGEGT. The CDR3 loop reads CASKKLAGSYNEQYF. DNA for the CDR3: TGTGCCAGCAAGAAACTAGCGGGATCCTACAATGAGCAGTACTTC.

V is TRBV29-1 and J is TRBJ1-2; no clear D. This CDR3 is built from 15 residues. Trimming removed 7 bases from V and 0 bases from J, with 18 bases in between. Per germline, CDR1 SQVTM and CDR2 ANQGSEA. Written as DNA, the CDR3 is TGCAGCGCTTTATCAAGATCTCCAGCTAACTATGGCTACACCTTC. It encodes CSALSRSPANYGYTF.

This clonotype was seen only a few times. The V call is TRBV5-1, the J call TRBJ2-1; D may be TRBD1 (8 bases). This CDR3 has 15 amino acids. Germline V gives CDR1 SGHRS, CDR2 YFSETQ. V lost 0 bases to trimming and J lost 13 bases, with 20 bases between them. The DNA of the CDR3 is TGCGCCAGCAGCTTGGATGGACAGGGAGGGATCTCCCAGTTCTTC. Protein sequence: CASSLDGQGGISQFF.

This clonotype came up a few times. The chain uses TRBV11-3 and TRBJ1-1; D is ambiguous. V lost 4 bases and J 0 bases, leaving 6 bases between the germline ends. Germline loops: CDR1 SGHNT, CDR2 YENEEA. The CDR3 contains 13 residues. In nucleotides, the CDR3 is TGTGCCAGCAGCTCCCGCCTGAACACTGAAGCTTTCTTT. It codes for CASSSRLNTEAFF.

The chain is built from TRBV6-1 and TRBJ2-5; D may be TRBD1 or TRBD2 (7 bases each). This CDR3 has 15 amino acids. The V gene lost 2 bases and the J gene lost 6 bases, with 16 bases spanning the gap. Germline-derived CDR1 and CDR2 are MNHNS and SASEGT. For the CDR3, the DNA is TGTGCCAGCAGTGAACGTAACAGGGGAGGGAAGACCCAGTACTTC. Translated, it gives CASSERNRGGKTQYF.

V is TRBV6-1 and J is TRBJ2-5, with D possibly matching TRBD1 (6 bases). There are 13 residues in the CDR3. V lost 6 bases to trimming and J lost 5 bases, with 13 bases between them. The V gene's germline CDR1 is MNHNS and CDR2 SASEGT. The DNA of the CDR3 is TGTGCCAGCAGACCAGGGGTTTGGGAGACCCAGTACTTC. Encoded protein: CASRPGVWETQYF.

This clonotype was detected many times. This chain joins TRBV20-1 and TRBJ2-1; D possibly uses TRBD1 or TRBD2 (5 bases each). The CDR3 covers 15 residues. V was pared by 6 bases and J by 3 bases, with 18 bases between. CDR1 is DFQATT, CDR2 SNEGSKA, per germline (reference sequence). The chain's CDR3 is CSAMYRRGLYNEQFF. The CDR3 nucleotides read TGCAGTGCCATGTATCGACGGGGCCTCTACAATGAGCAGTTCTTC.